These 17 T cell receptor beta chains were sequenced from one sample in a study of T-cell memory formation after mild COVID-19. Via MiXCR, TCRdb re-called the 5' RACE reads, giving one row per CDR3 protein. This table holds fewer than 550,000 distinct CDR3 sequences, around 19% found once. Sequencing was performed on PBMCs or a T cell subset sorted from them (not recorded which). The receptors here all came from an adult woman who had mild COVID-19 (a few samples of this study predate the infection). Cell type and time point are not known.

This clonotype was counted at least ten times. The rearrangement joins TRBV24-1 to TRBJ2-5, with D tentatively TRBD1 (7 bases). Trimming removed 5 bases at V and 5 bases at J, with 20 bases between. The CDR3 has 16 amino acids. CDR1 KGHDR and CDR2 SFDVKD come from the germline V gene. The CDR3 spells CATSAMGSGGIETQYF. The DNA of the CDR3 is TGTGCCACCAGTGCCATGGGGTCAGGGGGGATCGAGACCCAGTACTTC.

This clonotype was seen more than once but under ten times. The rearrangement links TRBV14 to TRBJ1-2, with 7 bases fitting TRBD1. Germline V gene lookup returns CDR1 SGHDN and CDR2 FVKESK. Unmatched junction bases numbered 6, after V lost 1 base and J lost 7 bases. CDR3 length: 14 amino acids. CDR3 DNA: TGTGCCAGCAGCCAAGCAAGGGGGCTTGGTGGCTACACCTTC. This encodes CASSQARGLGGYTF.

The rearrangement uses TRBV12-3 or TRBV12-4 and TRBJ2-7, with D unresolved. The CDR3 consists of 12 residues. V lost 3 bases, J lost 3 bases, and 6 bases lay in between. The CDR3 DNA reads TGTGCCAGCAGTTTCTACGGCTACGAGCAGTACTTC. Amino acids: CASSFYGYEQYF.

This clonotype was detected a few times. This rearrangement joins TRBV2 to TRBJ2-3, with 8 bases fitting TRBD1. CDR1 SNHLY and CDR2 FYNNEI come from the germline V gene. V lost 6 bases and J lost 1; bases outside the gene matches: 15. This CDR3 spans 18 amino acids. The CDR3 DNA sequence: TGTGCCAGCAGGGGTAGAGTCGGACAGGGAGAGGGCACAGATACGCAGTATTTT. It encodes CASRGRVGQGEGTDTQYF.

This rearrangement joins TRBV7-9 to TRBJ1-4; D gene uncertain. This CDR3 has 13 amino acids. Trimming pared 1 base from V and 7 bases from J, leaving 7 bases between. The germline V gene encodes CDR1 SEHNR and CDR2 FQNEAQ (reference sequence). The CDR3 protein is CASSLGGVEKLFF. The CDR3 DNA reads as TGTGCCAGCAGCTTAGGTGGGGTTGAAAAACTGTTTTTT. Full variable domain (rest looked up from reference TRBV7-9 and TRBJ1-4): DTGVSQNPRHKITKRGQNVTFRCDPISEHNRLYWYRQTLGQGPEFLTYFQNEAQLEKSRLLSDRFSAERPKGSFSTLEIQRTEQGDSAMYLCASSLGGVEKLFFGSGTQLSVL.

This clonotype was seen a handful of times. V gene TRBV5-5 combines with J gene TRBJ2-2; the match to TRBD2 covers 7 bases. Losses at the gene ends were 1 base for V and 10 bases for J; bases not matched to a gene: 10. This CDR3 region has 15 residues. The germline gives CDR1 SGHKS, CDR2 YYEKEE (reference sequence). The CDR3 sequence is CASSLQQLAMVELFF. Here the CDR3 DNA reads TGTGCCAGCAGCTTGCAGCAACTAGCGATGGTGGAGCTGTTTTTT.

This clonotype was counted only a few times. The chain combines TRBV6-5 with TRBJ2-5; TRBD2 aligns across 8 bases. Germline trimming cut 3 bases from V and 2 bases from J; bases unmatched to any gene: 2. Germline CDR1 reads MNHEY; CDR2 reads SVGAGI. This CDR3 has 14 amino acids. The CDR3 loop reads CASSYSGAQETQYF. CDR3 nucleotides: TGTGCCAGCAGTTATAGCGGGGCTCAAGAGACCCAGTACTTC.

V is TRBV19 and J is TRBJ2-5, with a weak D call TRBD1 (5 bases). Per germline, CDR1 LNHDA and CDR2 SQIVND (reference sequence). Trimming took 0 bases from V and 2 from J, leaving 10 bases between them. CDR3 length: 15 amino acids. The CDR3 loop is CASSIDRTGQETQYF. The CDR3 bases are TGTGCCAGTAGTATAGATCGCACAGGTCAAGAGACCCAGTACTTC.

This chain connects TRBV24-1 to TRBJ2-1, with D maybe TRBD2 (7 bases). Trimming removed 8 bases at V and 0 bases at J, with 13 bases between. Germline CDR1 reads KGHDR; CDR2 reads SFDVKD. This CDR3 has 15 residues. CDR3 sequence: CATKGGHSSYNEQFF. The CDR3 nucleotides read TGTGCCACCAAGGGGGGGCATAGCTCCTACAATGAGCAGTTCTTC.

This chain joins TRBV6-2 or TRBV6-3 and TRBJ1-1; D is ambiguous. CDR3 size: 10 residues. Germline V gene data show CDR1 as MNHEY and CDR2 as SVGEGT. Trimming took 9 bases from V and 0 from J, leaving 2 bases between them. CDR3 sequence reads: CARLNTEAFF. In nucleotides, the CDR3 is TGTGCCAGGTTGAACACTGAAGCTTTCTTT.

This clonotype appeared a few times. The chain recombines TRBV24-1 with TRBJ1-1; D gene uncertain. Trimming pared 8 bases from V and 11 bases from J, leaving 29 bases between. This CDR3 region has 16 residues. Per the germline V gene, CDR1 is KGHDR and CDR2 is SFDVKD. Written as DNA, the CDR3 is TGTGCCACCACCGGCCCGGGGAAGGCGGAAGATAGCGGGGCTTTCTTT. This translates into CATTGPGKAEDSGAFF.

The chain employs TRBV30 and TRBJ1-2; 7 bases agree with TRBD1. Germline V CDR1 and CDR2: GTSNPN, SVGIG (reference sequence). V shed 3 bases, J shed 4 bases, and the junction held 8 bases outside the gene matches. The CDR3 has 14 residues. The CDR3 nucleotides read TGTGCCTGGAGCCCACACACAGGGGCCTATGGCTACACCTTC. It codes for CAWSPHTGAYGYTF.

The rearrangement uses TRBV7-9 and TRBJ2-7; D not certain. The germline gives CDR1 SEHNR, CDR2 FQNEAQ (reference sequence). The CDR3 spans 15 residues. Between the trimmed V and J ends, which lost 0 bases and 3 bases, there was a span of 12 bases. The CDR3 bases are TGTGCCAGCAGCTTAGCGAAAGGCATTAACTACGAGCAGTACTTC. Translation gives CASSLAKGINYEQYF. Complete variable domain (other parts from reference TRBV7-9 and TRBJ2-7): DTGVSQNPRHKITKRGQNVTFRCDPISEHNRLYWYRQTLGQGPEFLTYFQNEAQLEKSRLLSDRFSAERPKGSFSTLEIQRTEQGDSAMYLCASSLAKGINYEQYFGPGTRLTVT.

V usage is TRBV6-2 or TRBV6-3 and J usage is TRBJ2-1; 10 nucleotides match TRBD2. The germline gives CDR1 MNHEY, CDR2 SVGEGT. The CDR3 length is 13 residues. This CDR3 is CATRAGGPDEQFF. DNA for the CDR3: TGTGCGACCCGAGCGGGGGGGCCTGATGAGCAGTTCTTC.

This clonotype was counted ten times or more. The chain employs TRBV11-2 and TRBJ2-2, with 10 bases lining up with TRBD2. CDR3 size: 16 residues. Per the germline V gene, CDR1 is SGHAT and CDR2 is FQNNGV. V gave up 8 bases and J gave up 6 bases; unmatched junction bases: 12. CDR3 sequence reads: CASSHRAGGRPGELFF. Written as DNA, the CDR3 is TGTGCCAGCTCCCACAGAGCGGGGGGGCGTCCCGGGGAGCTGTTTTTT.

This clonotype has just a few counts. The genes are TRBV12-3 or TRBV12-4 and TRBJ2-3; D ambiguous. The germline V and J ends were trimmed by 2 bases and 8 bases, with 14 bases remaining between them. This CDR3 has 14 residues. The CDR3 loop reads CASSLSSPPGTQYF. The CDR3 coding sequence is TGTGCCAGCAGTTTAAGCTCTCCCCCTGGTACGCAGTATTTT.

This clonotype was observed a few times. This chain links TRBV20-1 with TRBJ2-1; D remains ambiguous. Germline CDR1 is DFQATT and CDR2 is SNEGSKA (reference sequence). Between the trimmed V and J ends, which lost 2 bases and 4 bases, there was a span of 3 bases. This CDR3 contains 11 residues. CDR3 in DNA: TGCAGTGCTAGATATTACAATGAGCAGTTCTTC. This gives the protein CSARYYNEQFF.